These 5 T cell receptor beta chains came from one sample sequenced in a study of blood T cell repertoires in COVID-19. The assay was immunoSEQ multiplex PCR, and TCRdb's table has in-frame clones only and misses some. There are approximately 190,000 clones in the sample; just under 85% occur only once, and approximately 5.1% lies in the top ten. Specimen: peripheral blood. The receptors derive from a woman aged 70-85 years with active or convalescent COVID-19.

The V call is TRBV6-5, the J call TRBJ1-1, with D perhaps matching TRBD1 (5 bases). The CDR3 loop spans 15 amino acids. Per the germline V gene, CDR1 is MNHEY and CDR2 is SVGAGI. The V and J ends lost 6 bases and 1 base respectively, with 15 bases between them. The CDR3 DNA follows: TGTGCCAGCAGGGGGCTCGGGCAGACGAACACTGAAGCTTTCTTT. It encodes CASRGLGQTNTEAFF.

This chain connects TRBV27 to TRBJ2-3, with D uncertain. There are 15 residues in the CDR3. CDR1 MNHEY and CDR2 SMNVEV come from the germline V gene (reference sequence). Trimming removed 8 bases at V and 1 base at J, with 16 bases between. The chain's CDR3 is CASLFRVQGTDTQYF. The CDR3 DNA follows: TGTGCCAGCCTATTCCGGGTCCAAGGCACAGATACGCAGTATTTT.

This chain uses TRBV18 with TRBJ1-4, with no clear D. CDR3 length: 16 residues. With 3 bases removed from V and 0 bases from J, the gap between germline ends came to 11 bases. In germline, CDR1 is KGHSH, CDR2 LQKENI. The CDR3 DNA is TGTGCCAGCTCACCGGGCCACTCCGCAACTAATGAAAAACTGTTTTTT. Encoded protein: CASSPGHSATNEKLFF.

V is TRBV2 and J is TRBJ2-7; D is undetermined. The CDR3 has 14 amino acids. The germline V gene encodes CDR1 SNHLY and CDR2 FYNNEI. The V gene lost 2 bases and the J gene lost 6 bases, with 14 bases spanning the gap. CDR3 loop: CASSEYWSDSEQYF. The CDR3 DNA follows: TGTGCCAGCAGTGAATATTGGTCTGACTCCGAGCAGTACTTC.

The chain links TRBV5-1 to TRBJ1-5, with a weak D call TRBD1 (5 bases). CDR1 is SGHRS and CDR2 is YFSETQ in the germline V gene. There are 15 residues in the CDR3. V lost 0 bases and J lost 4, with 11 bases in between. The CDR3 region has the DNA TGCGCCAGCAGCTTGGTATCGGGGGGGAATCAGCCCCAGCATTTT. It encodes CASSLVSGGNQPQHF. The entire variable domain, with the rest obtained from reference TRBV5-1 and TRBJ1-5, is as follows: KAGVTQTPRYLIKTRGQQVTLSCSPISGHRSVSWYQQTPGQGLQFLFEYFSETQRNKGNFPGRFSGRQFSNSRSEMNVSTLELGDSALYLCASSLVSGGNQPQHFGDGTRLSIL.